Shown below are 28 T cell receptor beta chains from a single sample sequenced in a study of cytomegalovirus exposure and HLA in healthy donors. PCR primers comprised 60 Vbeta and 13 Jbeta primers. The protocol was immunoSEQ multiplex PCR, while the TCRdb copy is restricted to in-frame clones and leaves out a portion. The repertoire holds under 150,000 clones, with 60% to 85% as singletons. The sequencing sample was made of PBMCs. The origin of the receptors is a woman aged 35 to 49 in good health and CMV-seronegative.

This clone was seen just once. The chain combines TRBV7-9 with TRBJ2-7, with 8 bases aligning to TRBD1. Germline V gene sequence: CDR1 SEHNR, CDR2 FQNEAQ (reference sequence). The CDR3 is made up of 14 amino acids. V lost 5 bases and J lost 3; bases outside the gene matches: 6. The CDR3 coding sequence is TGTGCCAGCAGCCCAAGACAGGGGATCTACGAGCAGTACTTC. It codes for CASSPRQGIYEQYF. Combining the CDR3 with reference TRBV7-9 and TRBJ2-7 gives the whole variable domain DTGVSQNPRHKITKRGQNVTFRCDPISEHNRLYWYRQTLGQGPEFLTYFQNEAQLEKSRLLSDRFSAERPKGSFSTLEIQRTEQGDSAMYLCASSPRQGIYEQYFGPGTRLTVT.

The chain employs TRBV7-8 and TRBJ2-7; the D gene is possibly TRBD1 (6 bases). This CDR3 is 15 amino acids long. Germline CDR1 reads SGHVS; CDR2 reads FQNEAQ. Trimming cost V 2 bases and J 0 bases, with 11 bases left between them. The CDR3 DNA reads as TGTGCCAGCAGCTTAAAGGACAGACCCTCCTACGAGCAGTACTTC. Protein product: CASSLKDRPSYEQYF.

This clone appeared a single time. This chain uses TRBV11-2 with TRBJ2-7, with TRBD1 matching over 10 bases. Germline CDR1 reads SGHAT; CDR2 reads FQNNGV. The CDR3 sequence is 15 residues long. V lost 1 base to trimming and J lost 3 bases; unmatched junction nucleotides: 3. The CDR3 loop is CASSLATGGNYEQYF. The CDR3 nucleotides are TGTGCCAGCAGCTTAGCGACAGGGGGCAACTACGAGCAGTACTTC.

The V call is TRBV30, the J call TRBJ2-2, with TRBD2 as a possible D gene (5 bases). Trimming took 4 bases from V and 8 from J, leaving 17 bases between them. The germline CDR1 and CDR2 sequences are GTSNPN and SVGIG (reference sequence). The CDR3 has 14 amino acids. Written as DNA, the CDR3 is TGTGCCTGGAATGTGGGAGTAGGTACGGGGGAGCTGTTTTTT. Translated: CAWNVGVGTGELFF.

The chain joins TRBV12-5 to TRBJ2-7; D perhaps matches TRBD2 (5 bases). V lost 6 bases, J lost 1 base, and 7 bases lay in between. Germline CDR1 is LGHNT and CDR2 is FRNRAP. The CDR3 totals 12 residues. CDR3 bases: TGTGCTAGTGGCCGGACTTCCTACGAGCAGTACTTC. It translates to CASGRTSYEQYF.

The chain links TRBV7-9 to TRBJ2-1, with 8 positions matching TRBD2. The V segment lost 6 bases and the J segment 11 bases; nucleotides outside the gene matches: 9. The length of the CDR3 is 13 residues. The germline gives CDR1 SEHNR, CDR2 FQNEAQ (reference sequence). CDR3 nucleotide sequence: TGTGCCAGCAGTCCAGCTAGCGGGCAAAAGCAGTTCTTC. Its protein is CASSPASGQKQFF. The variable domain in full, completed from reference TRBV7-9 and TRBJ2-1, reads DTGVSQNPRHKITKRGQNVTFRCDPISEHNRLYWYRQTLGQGPEFLTYFQNEAQLEKSRLLSDRFSAERPKGSFSTLEIQRTEQGDSAMYLCASSPASGQKQFFGPGTRLTVL.

This clone has a single count. The chain combines TRBV27 with TRBJ2-7; possible D gene TRBD1, 6 bases. Germline assignment: CDR1 MNHEY and CDR2 SMNVEV (reference sequence). V was clipped by 5 bases and J by 5 bases, with 16 bases between them. The CDR3 is 14 amino acids. The CDR3 is CASSTLTGTHEQYF. CDR3 nucleotides: TGTGCCAGCAGTACCCTAACAGGGACCCACGAGCAGTACTTC.

This clone was seen a few times. J is TRBJ1-5 and V is TRBV19; weak D call: TRBD1 (5 bases). The CDR3 length is 13 residues. Germline values: CDR1 LNHDA, CDR2 SQIVND (reference sequence). V lost 6 bases and J lost 2, with 8 bases in between. CDR3 sequence (DNA): TGTGCCAGTAGGGGCAGGGGCAATCAGCCCCAGCATTTT. This encodes CASRGRGNQPQHF.

This chain's CDR3 is CASSGGGTSVQYF. CDR3 DNA sequence: TGTGCCAGCAGTGGGGGTGGGACTAGCGTGCAGTACTTC. The V call is TRBV25-1, the J call TRBJ2-7; 10 bases align to TRBD2. CDR3 length: 13 residues. J was trimmed by 9 bases and V by 4 bases; bases with no gene match: 6. Germline lookup yields CDR1 MGHDK and CDR2 SYGVNS.

The genes are TRBV6-1 and TRBJ1-6; possibly TRBD1 for D (6 bases). The germline CDR1 and CDR2 sequences are MNHNS and SASEGT. Between the trimmed V and J ends, which lost 1 base and 7 bases, there was a span of 14 bases. The CDR3 length is 16 residues. In DNA form, the CDR3 reads TGTGCCAGCAGTGAAGGTACGGGGGGGCTAAATTCACCCCTCCACTTT. It is translated as CASSEGTGGLNSPLHF.

V and J are TRBV6-1 and TRBJ2-5, with 10 bases aligning to TRBD2. CDR1 and CDR2 (germline): MNHNS, SASEGT. The CDR3 totals 19 residues. The J segment lost 7 bases and the V segment lost 2 bases, leaving 19 bases of the junction unmatched. As DNA, the CDR3 is TGTGCCAGCAGTGAAATGGGGGTAGCGGGGGGCTCGTCAAGAGGGACCCAGTACTTC. Encoded protein: CASSEMGVAGGSSRGTQYF.

This clone was counted once. The V and J genes are TRBV28 and TRBJ1-2; D is unclear. CDR1 and CDR2 from the germline V gene are MDHEN and SYDVKM. V was cut by 4 bases and J by 8 bases, with 20 bases left in between. The CDR3 totals 15 residues. In nucleotides, the CDR3 is TGTGCCAGCAGTTCCTCGGACTTGACAATGGGAGGCTACACCTTC. Its translation: CASSSSDLTMGGYTF.

The table lists this clone with a few counts. DNA for the CDR3: TGTGCCAGCAGTCCCTCCGTCGTCAGGGCTAGCGGGATTAGGAGCTCCTACAATGAGCAGTTCTTC. This translates into CASSPSVVRASGIRSSYNEQFF. The gene calls are TRBV27 and TRBJ2-1; 9 nucleotides match TRBD2. CDR1 and CDR2 (germline): MNHEY, SMNVEV (reference sequence). The CDR3 has 22 amino acids. J was trimmed by 0 bases and V by 5 bases; bases with no gene match: 23.

The rearrangement joins TRBV6-1 to TRBJ2-6; TRBD2 is a possible D gene (6 bases). This CDR3 region has 17 residues. V lost 3 bases, J lost 0 bases, and 12 bases lay in between. Germline CDR1 and CDR2: MNHNS and SASEGT. CDR3 loop: CASSDAGGRSGANVLTF. CDR3 sequence (DNA): TGTGCCAGCAGTGACGCCGGGGGTCGCTCTGGGGCCAACGTCCTGACTTTC.

This clone appeared once. The V gene is TRBV5-1, the J gene TRBJ2-5, with TRBD1 identical over 7 bases. This CDR3 is built from 13 residues. CDR1 and CDR2 (germline): SGHRS, YFSETQ. V trimming: 4 bases; J trimming: 2 bases; junction bases outside the gene matches: 2. CDR3: CASSRGQQETQYF. In DNA form, the CDR3 reads TGCGCCAGCAGCCGGGGACAGCAAGAGACCCAGTACTTC.

V and J are TRBV27 and TRBJ2-1; 9 bases align to TRBD2. V was clipped by 5 bases and J by 6 bases; unmatched bases: 11. CDR3 length equals 16 residues. The V gene's germline CDR1 is MNHEY and CDR2 SMNVEV (reference sequence). The CDR3 DNA follows: TGTGCCAGCAGTGCCCGGTCCAGCGGGGGGATCAATGAGCAGTTCTTC. It codes for CASSARSSGGINEQFF.

This clone was picked up a small number of times. V gene TRBV6-1 combines with J gene TRBJ2-2, with 14 bases lining up with TRBD2. V lost 3 bases and J lost 7; bases outside the gene matches: 7. The CDR3 length is 17 residues. Germline-derived CDR1 and CDR2 are MNHNS and SASEGT. CDR3 DNA: TGTGCCAGCAGTGATGGGGGGGGACTAGCGGGAGTCGGGGAGCTGTTTTTT. Translating gives CASSDGGGLAGVGELFF.

The sample holds a few counts of this clone. Relative to the germline gene, one junction end is altered; a read error may explain this. V and J are TRBV25-1 and TRBJ2-6; a possible D gene is TRBD1 (5 bases). CDR1 and CDR2 from the germline V gene are MGHDK and SYGVNS. The CDR3 length is 16 residues. The CDR3 DNA is TGTGCCAGCAGTGAGGGGCTGAGCTCTGGGGCCAACGGCCTGACTTTC. Translation: CASSEGLSSGANGLTF.

The V call is TRBV5-1, the J call TRBJ2-1, with D perhaps matching TRBD2 (5 bases). CDR1 and CDR2 from the germline V gene are SGHRS and YFSETQ. V dropped 3 bases and J dropped 0 bases, with 10 bases sitting between them. CDR3 size: 15 residues. The CDR3 protein is CASSSEGHSYNEQFF. CDR3 nucleotide sequence: TGCGCCAGCAGCTCTGAGGGTCACTCCTACAATGAGCAGTTCTTC.

The rearrangement uses TRBV7-9 and TRBJ1-5; a weak D match, TRBD1 (5 bases). Trimming took 7 bases from V and 4 from J, leaving 14 bases between them. The CDR3 runs 14 residues. Germline V gene data show CDR1 as SEHNR and CDR2 as FQNEAQ (reference sequence). The CDR3 DNA reads TGTGCCAGCACCCAACACGGGGGTAATCAGCCCCAGCATTTT. It codes for CASTQHGGNQPQHF.

This clone has only one observation. This chain joins TRBV18 and TRBJ2-7; tentative D call: TRBD2 (5 bases). Germline assignment: CDR1 KGHSH and CDR2 LQKENI. Trimming stripped 3 bases from V and 6 bases from J, with 15 bases between. The CDR3 sequence is 14 residues long. The CDR3 region has the DNA TGTGCCAGCTCACCGGACTGGACCAAAGGCGAGCAGTACTTC. Its protein is CASSPDWTKGEQYF.

V is TRBV7-7 and J is TRBJ2-1; possibly TRBD2 for D (5 bases). The CDR3 length is 16 residues. Trimming removed 5 bases at V and 0 bases at J, with 14 bases between. Germline V gives CDR1 SSHAT, CDR2 FNYEAQ (reference sequence). CDR3 DNA: TGTGCCAGCAGCCCAAGCGCGGGTGGCTCCTACAATGAGCAGTTCTTC. As protein: CASSPSAGGSYNEQFF. The full variable domain, in which reference TRBV7-7 and TRBJ2-1 provide the parts outside the CDR3, is GAGVSQSPRYKVTKRGQDVTLRCDPISSHATLYWYQQALGQGPEFLTYFNYEAQPDKSGLPSDRFSAERPEGSISTLTIQRTEQRDSAMYRCASSPSAGGSYNEQFFGPGTRLTVL.

This chain joins TRBV5-1 and TRBJ2-7; the match to TRBD1 covers 10 bases. CDR3 length: 16 residues. Germline lookup yields CDR1 SGHRS and CDR2 YFSETQ. Trimming at V came to 3 bases and at J to 3 bases, leaving 9 bases not matched to a gene. The CDR3 bases are TGCGCCAGCAGCTCCCAGAGGACAGGGGGAGGCTACGAGCAGTACTTC. This gives the protein CASSSQRTGGGYEQYF.

The chain couples TRBV11-3 to TRBJ2-2; no clear D gene. This CDR3 region has 12 residues. The V end was cut by 5 bases, the J end by 5 bases, with 6 bases between. The germline V gene encodes CDR1 SGHNT and CDR2 YENEEA. CDR3: CASSPGTGELFF. The CDR3 DNA reads as TGTGCCAGCAGCCCCGGGACCGGGGAGCTGTTTTTT.

The rearrangement uses TRBV6-5 and TRBJ2-1; D is unresolved. Trimming stripped 7 bases from V and 0 bases from J, with 13 bases between. The germline CDR1 and CDR2 sequences are MNHEY and SVGAGI. This CDR3 contains 15 residues. CDR3 sequence: CASMSTPLSYNEQFF. The DNA of the CDR3 is TGTGCCAGCATGAGTACCCCCCTCTCCTACAATGAGCAGTTCTTC.

The chain joins TRBV7-8 to TRBJ2-1; no firm D call. This CDR3 is 16 amino acids long. V lost 6 bases to trimming and J lost 4 bases, with 19 bases between them. CDR1 SGHVS and CDR2 FQNEAQ come from the germline V gene. The CDR3 is CASRQMGSSTYNEQFF. The CDR3 DNA is TGTGCCAGCAGACAAATGGGCAGTTCCACATACAATGAGCAGTTCTTC. The whole variable domain, filled in from reference TRBV7-8 and TRBJ2-1, reads GAGVSQSPRYKVAKRGQDVALRCDPISGHVSLFWYQQALGQGPEFLTYFQNEAQLDKSGLPSDRFFAERPEGSVSTLKIQRTQQEDSAVYLCASRQMGSSTYNEQFFGPGTRLTVL.

This chain joins TRBV23-1 and TRBJ1-1; D gene uncertain. TRBV23-1 belongs to the ORF category, with a function that is uncertain. The CDR3 length is 12 residues. The V end was cut by 5 bases, the J end by 2 bases, with 6 bases between. The CDR3 protein is CASSFNNTEAFF. In DNA form, the CDR3 reads TGCGCCAGCAGTTTTAATAACACTGAAGCTTTCTTT.

The chain uses TRBV30 and TRBJ1-3; D unresolved. Germline V lookup: CDR1 GTSNPN, CDR2 SVGIG (reference sequence). The CDR3 runs to 15 residues. Trimming removed 2 bases at V and 0 bases at J, with 11 bases between. CDR3 bases: TGTGCCTGGAGTACCGGTCCGGGCTCTGGAAACACCATATATTTT. This encodes CAWSTGPGSGNTIYF.